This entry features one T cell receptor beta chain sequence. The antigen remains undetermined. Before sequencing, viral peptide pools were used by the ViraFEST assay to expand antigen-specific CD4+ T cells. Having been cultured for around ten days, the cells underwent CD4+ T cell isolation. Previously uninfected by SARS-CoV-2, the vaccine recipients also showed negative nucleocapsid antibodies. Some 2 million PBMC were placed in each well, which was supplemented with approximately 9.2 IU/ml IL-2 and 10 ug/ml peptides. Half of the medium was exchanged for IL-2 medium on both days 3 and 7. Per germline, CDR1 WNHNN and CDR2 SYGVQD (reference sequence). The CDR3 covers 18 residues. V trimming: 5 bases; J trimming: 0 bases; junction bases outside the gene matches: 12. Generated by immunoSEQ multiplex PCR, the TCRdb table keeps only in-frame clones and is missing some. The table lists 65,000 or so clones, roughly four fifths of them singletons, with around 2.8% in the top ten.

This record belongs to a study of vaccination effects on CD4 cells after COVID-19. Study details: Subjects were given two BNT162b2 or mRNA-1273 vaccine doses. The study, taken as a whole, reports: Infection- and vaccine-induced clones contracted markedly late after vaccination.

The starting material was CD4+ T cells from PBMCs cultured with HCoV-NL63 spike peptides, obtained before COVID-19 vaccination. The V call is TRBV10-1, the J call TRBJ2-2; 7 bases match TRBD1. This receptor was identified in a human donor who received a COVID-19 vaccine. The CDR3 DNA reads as TGCGCCAGCAGTTATACTCCAGGACAGGAGACGAACACCGGGGAGCTGTTTTTT. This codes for CASSYTPGQETNTGELFF.